This T cell receptor (beta chain) came from a study of blood T cell repertoires in COVID-19. Sequencing used immunoSEQ multiplex PCR; TCRdb keeps in-frame clones, though not all of them. The sample comprises about 41,000 clones, about 87% of which are singletons, and around 3.6% rests with the top ten. The specimen sequenced was peripheral blood. The TCR sequence derives from a man aged 35-49 years with COVID-19, enrolled during active disease.

This CDR3 is CASSLTGAGLETQYF. The DNA of the CDR3 is TGTGCCAGCAGCCTCACAGGGGCCGGCCTGGAGACCCAGTACTTC. The J gene is TRBJ2-5, the V gene TRBV7-9; 7 positions agree with TRBD1. CDR3 length equals 15 residues. The V gene end was trimmed by 5 bases and the J gene end by 5 bases; junction bases not matched to a gene: 11. Per the germline V gene, CDR1 is SEHNR and CDR2 is FQNEAQ (reference sequence).